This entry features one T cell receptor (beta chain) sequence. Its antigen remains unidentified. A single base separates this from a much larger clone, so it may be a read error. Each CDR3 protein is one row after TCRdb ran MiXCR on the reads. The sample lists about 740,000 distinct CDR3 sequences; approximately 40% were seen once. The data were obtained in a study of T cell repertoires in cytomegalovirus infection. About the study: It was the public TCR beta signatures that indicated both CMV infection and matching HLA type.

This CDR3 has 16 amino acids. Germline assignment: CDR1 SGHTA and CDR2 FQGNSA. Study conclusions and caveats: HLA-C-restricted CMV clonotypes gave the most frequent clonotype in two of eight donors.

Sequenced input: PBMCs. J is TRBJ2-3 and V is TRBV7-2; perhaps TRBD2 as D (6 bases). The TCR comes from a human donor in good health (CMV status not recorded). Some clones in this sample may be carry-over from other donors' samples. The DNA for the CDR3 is TGTGCCAGCAGCCCACGAACGCGGGGACTCACAGATACGCAGTTTTTT. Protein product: CASSPRTRGLTDTQFF.